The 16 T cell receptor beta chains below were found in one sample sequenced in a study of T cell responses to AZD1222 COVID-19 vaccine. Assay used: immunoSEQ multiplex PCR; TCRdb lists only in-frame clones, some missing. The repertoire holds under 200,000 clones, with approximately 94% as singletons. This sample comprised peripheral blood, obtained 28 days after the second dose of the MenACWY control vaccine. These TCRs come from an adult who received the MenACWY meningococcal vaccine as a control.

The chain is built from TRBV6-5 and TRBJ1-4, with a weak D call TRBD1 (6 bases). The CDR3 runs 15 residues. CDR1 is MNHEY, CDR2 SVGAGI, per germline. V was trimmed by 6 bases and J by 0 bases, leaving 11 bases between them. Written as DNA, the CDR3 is TGTGCCAGCAGGCCAAGGACAGCAACTAATGAAAAACTGTTTTTT. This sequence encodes CASRPRTATNEKLFF.

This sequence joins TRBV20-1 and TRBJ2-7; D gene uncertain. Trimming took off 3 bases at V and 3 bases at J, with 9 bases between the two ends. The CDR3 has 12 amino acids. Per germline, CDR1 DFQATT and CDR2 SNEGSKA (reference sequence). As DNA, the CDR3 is TGCAGTGCTAGTCCCGTTGTCTACGAGCAGTACTTC. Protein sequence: CSASPVVYEQYF.

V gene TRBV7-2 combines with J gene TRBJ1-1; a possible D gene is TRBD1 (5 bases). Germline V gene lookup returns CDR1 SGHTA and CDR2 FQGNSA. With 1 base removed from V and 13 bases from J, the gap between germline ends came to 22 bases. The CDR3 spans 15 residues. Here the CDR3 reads CASSLESGTFLRVFF. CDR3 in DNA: TGTGCCAGCAGCTTAGAATCGGGGACCTTCCTCAGGGTTTTCTTT. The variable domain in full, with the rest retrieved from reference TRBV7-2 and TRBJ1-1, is GAGVSQSPSNKVTEKGKDVELRCDPISGHTALYWYRQSLGQGLEFLIYFQGNSAPDKSGLPSDRFSAERTGGSVSTLTIQRTQQEDSAVYLCASSLESGTFLRVFFGQGTRLTVV.

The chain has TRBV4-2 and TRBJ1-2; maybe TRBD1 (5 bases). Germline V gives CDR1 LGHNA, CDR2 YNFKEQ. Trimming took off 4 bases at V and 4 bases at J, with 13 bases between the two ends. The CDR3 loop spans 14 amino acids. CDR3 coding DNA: TGTGCCAGCAGCCCTTCGCCGGACACCTATGGCTACACCTTC. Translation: CASSPSPDTYGYTF.

As DNA, the CDR3 is TGTGCCAGCAGCGCGGGACTAGCGGGAGGAGCTGAGCAGTTCTTC. Protein: CASSAGLAGGAEQFF. This chain uses TRBV7-2 with TRBJ2-1, with 15 bases that match TRBD2. The ends lost 5 bases at V and 9 bases at J; junction bases unmatched: 5. Germline V gene lookup returns CDR1 SGHTA and CDR2 FQGNSA. The CDR3 contains 15 residues. Supplemented by reference TRBV7-2 and TRBJ2-1, the full variable domain reads GAGVSQSPSNKVTEKGKDVELRCDPISGHTALYWYRQSLGQGLEFLIYFQGNSAPDKSGLPSDRFSAERTGGSVSTLTIQRTQQEDSAVYLCASSAGLAGGAEQFFGPGTRLTVL.

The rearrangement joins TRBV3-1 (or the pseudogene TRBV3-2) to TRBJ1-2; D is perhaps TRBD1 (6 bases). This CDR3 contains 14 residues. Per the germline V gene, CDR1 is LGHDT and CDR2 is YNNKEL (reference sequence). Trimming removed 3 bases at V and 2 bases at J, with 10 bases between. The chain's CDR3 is CASSQGHANYGYTF. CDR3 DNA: TGTGCCAGCAGCCAGGGACATGCCAACTATGGCTACACCTTC.

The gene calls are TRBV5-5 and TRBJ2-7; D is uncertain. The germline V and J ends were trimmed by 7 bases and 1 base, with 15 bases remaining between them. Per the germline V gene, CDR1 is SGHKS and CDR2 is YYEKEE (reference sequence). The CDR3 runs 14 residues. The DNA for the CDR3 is TGTGCCAGCCAACCGGGCCTCGGGTCCTACGAGCAGTACTTC. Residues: CASQPGLGSYEQYF. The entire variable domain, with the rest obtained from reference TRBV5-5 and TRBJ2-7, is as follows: DAGVTQSPTHLIKTRGQQVTLRCSPISGHKSVSWYQQVLGQGPQFIFQYYEKEERGRGNFPDRFSARQFPNYSSELNVNALLLGDSALYLCASQPGLGSYEQYFGPGTRLTVT.

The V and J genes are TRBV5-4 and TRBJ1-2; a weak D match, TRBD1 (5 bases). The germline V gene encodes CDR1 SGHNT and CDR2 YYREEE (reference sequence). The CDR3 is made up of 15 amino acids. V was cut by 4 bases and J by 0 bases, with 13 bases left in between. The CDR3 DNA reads TGTGCCAGCAGCCGACCCGGGGGTTCTAACTATGGCTACACCTTC. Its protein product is CASSRPGGSNYGYTF.

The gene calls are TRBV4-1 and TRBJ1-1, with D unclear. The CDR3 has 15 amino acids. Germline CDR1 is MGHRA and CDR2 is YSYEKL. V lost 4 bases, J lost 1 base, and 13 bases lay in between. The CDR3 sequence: CASSPHGLTNTEAFF. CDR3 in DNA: TGCGCCAGCAGCCCTCACGGGCTGACGAACACTGAAGCTTTCTTT.

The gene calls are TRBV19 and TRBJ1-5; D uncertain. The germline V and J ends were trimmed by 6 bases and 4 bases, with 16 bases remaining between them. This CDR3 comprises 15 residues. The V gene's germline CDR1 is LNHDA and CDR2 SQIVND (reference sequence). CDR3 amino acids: CASRGSGSGNQPQHF. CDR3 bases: TGTGCCAGTAGAGGGTCGGGGAGCGGAAATCAGCCCCAGCATTTT.

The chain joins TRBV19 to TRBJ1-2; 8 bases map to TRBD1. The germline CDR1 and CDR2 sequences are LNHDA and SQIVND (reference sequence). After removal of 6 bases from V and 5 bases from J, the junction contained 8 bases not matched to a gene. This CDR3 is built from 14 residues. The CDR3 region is CASRRGQGSYGYTF. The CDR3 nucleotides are TGTGCCAGTAGACGCGGACAGGGATCATATGGCTACACCTTC.

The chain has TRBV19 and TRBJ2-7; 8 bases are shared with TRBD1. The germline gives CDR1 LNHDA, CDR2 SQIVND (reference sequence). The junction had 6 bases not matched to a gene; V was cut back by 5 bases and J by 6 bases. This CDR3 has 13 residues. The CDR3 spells CASSRQGFGEQYF. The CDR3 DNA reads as TGTGCCAGTAGTCGACAGGGGTTCGGCGAGCAGTACTTC.

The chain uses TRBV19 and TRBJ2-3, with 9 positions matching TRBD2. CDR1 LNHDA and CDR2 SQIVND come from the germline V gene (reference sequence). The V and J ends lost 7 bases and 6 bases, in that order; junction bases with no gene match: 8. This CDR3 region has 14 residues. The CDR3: CASTSSGSGDTQYF. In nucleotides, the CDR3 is TGTGCCAGTACTAGTAGCGGGAGTGGCGATACGCAGTATTTT.

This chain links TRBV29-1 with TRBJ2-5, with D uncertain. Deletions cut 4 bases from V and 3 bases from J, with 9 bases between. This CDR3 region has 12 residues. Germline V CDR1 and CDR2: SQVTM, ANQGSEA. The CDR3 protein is CSVGLTEETQYF. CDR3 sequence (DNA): TGCAGCGTTGGGCTTACGGAAGAGACCCAGTACTTC.

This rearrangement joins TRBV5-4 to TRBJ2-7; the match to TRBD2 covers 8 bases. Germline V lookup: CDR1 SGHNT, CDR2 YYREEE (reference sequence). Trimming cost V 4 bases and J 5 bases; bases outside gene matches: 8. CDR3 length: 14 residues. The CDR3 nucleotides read TGTGCCAGCAGCCCCCTTAGCGGGGCCAACGAGCAGTACTTC. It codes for CASSPLSGANEQYF.

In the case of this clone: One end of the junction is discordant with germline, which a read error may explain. The CDR3 DNA reads TGTGCCAGCAGCGTAGGCTCCCCGGCGTCCTCCGAGCAGTACTTC. This encodes CASSVGSPASSEQYF. This chain joins TRBV9 and TRBJ2-7; D not certain. The CDR3 has 15 amino acids. Per the germline V gene, CDR1 is SGDLS and CDR2 is YYNGEE.